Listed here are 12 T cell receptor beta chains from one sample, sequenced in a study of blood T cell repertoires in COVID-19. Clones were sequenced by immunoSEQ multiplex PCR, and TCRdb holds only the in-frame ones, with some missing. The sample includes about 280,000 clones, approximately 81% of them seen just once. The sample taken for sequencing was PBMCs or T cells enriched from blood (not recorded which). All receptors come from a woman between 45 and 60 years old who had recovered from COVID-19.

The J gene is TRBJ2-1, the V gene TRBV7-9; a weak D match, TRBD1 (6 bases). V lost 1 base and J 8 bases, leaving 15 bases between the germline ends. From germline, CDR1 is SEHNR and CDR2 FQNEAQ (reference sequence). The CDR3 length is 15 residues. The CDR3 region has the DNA TGTGCCAGCAGCTTAGGACAGGTCCTAACACATGAGCAGTTCTTC. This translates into CASSLGQVLTHEQFF.

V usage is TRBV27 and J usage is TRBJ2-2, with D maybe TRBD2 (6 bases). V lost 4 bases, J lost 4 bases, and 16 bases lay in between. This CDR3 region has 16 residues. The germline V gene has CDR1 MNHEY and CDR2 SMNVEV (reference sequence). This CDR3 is CASSSVPTRATGELFF. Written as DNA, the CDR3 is TGTGCCAGCAGTTCGGTTCCGACTAGGGCCACCGGGGAGCTGTTTTTT.

This CDR3 reads CASSAGGVTEAFF. The CDR3 region has the DNA TGTGCCAGCAGTGCAGGGGGAGTTACTGAAGCTTTCTTT. V and J are TRBV2 and TRBJ1-1, with 7 bases aligning to TRBD1. In germline, CDR1 is SNHLY, CDR2 FYNNEI. With V trimmed by 4 bases and J by 5 bases, 4 bases remained unmatched. This CDR3 has 13 amino acids. Based on the CDR3 plus reference TRBV2 and TRBJ1-1, the full variable domain is EPEVTQTPSHQVTQMGQEVILRCVPISNHLYFYWYRQILGQKVEFLVSFYNNEISEKSEIFDDQFSVERPDGSNFTLKIRSTKLEDSAMYFCASSAGGVTEAFFGQGTRLTVV.

The CDR3 coding sequence is TGTGCCTGGAGTGGGGACAGGGTTTCGGTACATGAAAAACTGTTTTTT. Its protein product is CAWSGDRVSVHEKLFF. The genes are TRBV30 and TRBJ1-4, with TRBD1 matching over 9 bases. The V gene's germline CDR1 is GTSNPN and CDR2 SVGIG (reference sequence). V was clipped by 1 base and J by 6 bases; unmatched bases: 9. This CDR3 has 16 residues.

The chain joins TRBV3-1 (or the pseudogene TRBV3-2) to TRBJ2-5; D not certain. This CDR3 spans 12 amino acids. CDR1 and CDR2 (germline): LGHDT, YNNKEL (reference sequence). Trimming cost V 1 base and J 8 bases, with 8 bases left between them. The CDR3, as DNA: TGTGCCAGCAGCCAAGTTCGCGAAACCCAGTACTTC. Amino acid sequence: CASSQVRETQYF.

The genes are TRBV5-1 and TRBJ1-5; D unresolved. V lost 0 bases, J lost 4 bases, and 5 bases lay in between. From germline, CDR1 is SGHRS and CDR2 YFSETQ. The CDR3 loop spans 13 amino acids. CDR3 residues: CASSLDGNQPQHF. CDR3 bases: TGCGCCAGCAGCTTGGACGGGAATCAGCCCCAGCATTTT.

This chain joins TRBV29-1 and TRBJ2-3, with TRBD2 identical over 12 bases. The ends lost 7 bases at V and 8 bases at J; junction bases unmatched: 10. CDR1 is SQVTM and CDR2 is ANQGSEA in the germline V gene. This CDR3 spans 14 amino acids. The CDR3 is CSGKLAGGSGTQYF. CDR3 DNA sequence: TGCAGCGGCAAACTAGCGGGAGGTTCGGGTACGCAGTATTTT.

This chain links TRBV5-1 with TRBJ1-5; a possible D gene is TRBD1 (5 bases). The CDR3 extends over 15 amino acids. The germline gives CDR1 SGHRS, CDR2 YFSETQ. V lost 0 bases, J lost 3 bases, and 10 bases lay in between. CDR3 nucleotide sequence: TGCGCCAGCAGCTTGGGGCCGGGGGTCAATCAGCCCCAGCATTTT. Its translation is CASSLGPGVNQPQHF.

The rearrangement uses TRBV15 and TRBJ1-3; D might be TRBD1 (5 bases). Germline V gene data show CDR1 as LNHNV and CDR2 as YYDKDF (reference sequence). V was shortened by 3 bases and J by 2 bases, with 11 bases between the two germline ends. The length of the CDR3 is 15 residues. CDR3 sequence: CATSRSWGAGNTIYF. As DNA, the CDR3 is TGTGCCACCAGCAGGTCATGGGGGGCTGGAAACACCATATATTTT.

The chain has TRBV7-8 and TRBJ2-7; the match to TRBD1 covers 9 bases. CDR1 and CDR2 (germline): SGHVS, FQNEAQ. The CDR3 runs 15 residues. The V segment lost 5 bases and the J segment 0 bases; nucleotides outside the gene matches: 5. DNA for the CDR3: TGTGCCAGCAGCCGGCGGGACAGGGCCTCCTACGAGCAGTACTTC. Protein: CASSRRDRASYEQYF.

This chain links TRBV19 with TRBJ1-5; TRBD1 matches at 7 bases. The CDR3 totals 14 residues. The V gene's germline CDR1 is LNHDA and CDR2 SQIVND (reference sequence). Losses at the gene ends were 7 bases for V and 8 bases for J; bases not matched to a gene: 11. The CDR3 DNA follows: TGTGCCAGTAAGGATGACAGGGAAACGGAGCCCCAGCATTTT. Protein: CASKDDRETEPQHF. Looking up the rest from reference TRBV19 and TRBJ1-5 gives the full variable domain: DGGITQSPKYLFRKEGQNVTLSCEQNLNHDAMYWYRQDPGQGLRLIYYSQIVNDFQKGDIAEGYSVSREKKESFPLTVTSAQKNPTAFYLCASKDDRETEPQHFGDGTRLSIL.

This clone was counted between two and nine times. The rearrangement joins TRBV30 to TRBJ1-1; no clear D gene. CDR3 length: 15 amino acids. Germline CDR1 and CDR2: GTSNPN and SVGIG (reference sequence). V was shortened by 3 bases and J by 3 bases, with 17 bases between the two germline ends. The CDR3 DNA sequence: TGTGCCTGGAGGCCTAAGCTTGGAGGACACACTGAAGCTTTCTTT. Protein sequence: CAWRPKLGGHTEAFF.